The rows below give T cell receptor beta chains drawn from one sample of a study of T cell responses to AZD1222 COVID-19 vaccine. Assay: immunoSEQ multiplex PCR; the TCRdb copy retains only in-frame clones and omits some. The sample yields 190,000 or so clones, roughly nine tenths seen once. The sequencing used peripheral blood, collected 28 days after the second AZD1222 dose. The origin of the receptors is an adult who received the AZD1222 COVID-19 vaccine. The CDR3 runs from the conserved cysteine through the conserved F or W. The D gene is left open where the match is weak. Expanded clones get a size class; other rows say once, few or many, or leave the size out.

size,D,J,V,DNA,CDR3
-,-,TRBJ2-1,TRBV5-1,TGCGCCAGCAGCTTGGAACAGGGTAGCAGGAATGAGCAGTTCTTC,CASSLEQGSRNEQFF
-,TRBD1,TRBJ1-4,TRBV5-1,TGCGCCAGCAGCTTGTCGGGGGGACAGGTTAATGAAAAACTGTTTTTT,CASSLSGGQVNEKLFF
-,-,TRBJ1-4,TRBV28,TGTGCCAGCAGTTTGAGGCTTTCAACTAATGAAAAACTGTTTTTT,CASSLRLSTNEKLFF
-,TRBD2,TRBJ2-7,TRBV29-1,TGCAGCGTTGTGGCGGGAGCTTTTACCGAGCAGTACTTC,CSVVAGAFTEQYF
-,-,TRBJ2-3,TRBV7-2,TGTGCCAGCAGCTTAGGGGGGTACTATAGCACAGATACGCAGTATTTT,CASSLGGYYSTDTQYF
-,-,TRBJ2-7,TRBV30,TGTGCCTGGACGGCAGGGGGGGACGAGCAGTACTTC,CAWTAGGDEQYF
-,-,TRBJ1-6,TRBV6-1,TGTGCCAGCAGTGGATCCGGACAGTCCCTAAATTCACCCCTCCACTTT,CASSGSGQSLNSPLHF
-,-,TRBJ2-7,TRBV4-3,TGCGCCAGCAGCCAAGATCGGGGCTACGAGCAGTACTTC,CASSQDRGYEQYF
-,-,TRBJ1-5,TRBV6-1,TGTGCCAGCAGTGAAGAACAGGGTCGGGATCAGCCCCAGCATTTT,CASSEEQGRDQPQHF
once,-,TRBJ2-3,TRBV11-3,TGTGCCAGCAGCTTACAGGGGACAGATACGCAGTATTTT,CASSLQGTDTQYF
-,-,TRBJ1-6,TRBV7-9,TGTGCCAGCAGGAACCTAGGGCCGGGACCCCTCCACTTT,CASRNLGPGPLHF
few,-,TRBJ2-7,TRBV7-9,TGTGCCAGCAGCTCCCGGACGGGGAACTACGAGCAGTACTTC,CASSSRTGNYEQYF
-,-,TRBJ2-2,TRBV5-4,TGTGCCAGCAGCCCCGGGAAGACGGGCACCGGGGAGCTGTTTTTT,CASSPGKTGTGELFF
-,-,TRBJ1-1,TRBV7-3,TGTGCCAGCAGCTTAAGGGGAGGAGCTGAAGCTTTCTTT,CASSLRGGAEAFF
-,-,TRBJ2-2,TRBV3-1/TRBV3-2,TGTGCCAGCAGCCAAGATCGGATGGACCGGAACACCGGGGAGCTGTTTTTT,CASSQDRMDRNTGELFF
-,-,TRBJ1-2,TRBV3-1/TRBV3-2,TGTGCCAGCAGCCAAGAAGGGGAGCGGGGCTACACCTTC,CASSQEGERGYTF
-,TRBD2,TRBJ2-7,TRBV28,TGTGCCAGCAGTCCTAGCGGGAGAGCGGGCGAGCAGTACTTC,CASSPSGRAGEQYF
once,TRBD1,TRBJ2-1,TRBV4-2,TGTGCCAGCAGTCCGGTGGGACAGGGGGAAACCTACAATGAGCAGTTCTTC,CASSPVGQGETYNEQFF
-,-,TRBJ2-7,TRBV6-5,TGTGCCAGCAGTTACGCTTGGGAGCGGACCTACGAGCAGTACTTC,CASSYAWERTYEQYF
once,-,TRBJ1-5,TRBV12-3/TRBV12-4,TGTGCCAGCAGTTTATTTGGACAGCCCCAGCATTTT,CASSLFGQPQHF
-,TRBD1,TRBJ2-1,TRBV19,TGTGCCAGTAGTATCCAACATCAGGGGGCATACAATGAGCAGTTCTTC,CASSIQHQGAYNEQFF
-,-,TRBJ1-2,TRBV15,TGTGCCACCAGCAGTCTGATGCAGCCCTATGGCTACACCTTC,CATSSLMQPYGYTF
-,-,TRBJ2-4,TRBV28,TGTGCCACCCGCGGGCCGGGGGCCAAAAACATTCAGTACTTC,CATRGPGAKNIQYF
-,-,TRBJ1-1,TRBV14,TGTGCCAGCAGCCTCCTACGGGCTTTCTTT,CASSLLRAFF
few,-,TRBJ1-2,TRBV14,TGTGCCAGCAGCCAAGTCGGACGGACCTCTGGCTATGGCTACACCTTC,CASSQVGRTSGYGYTF
-,-,TRBJ1-1,TRBV27,TGTGCCAGCAGAACCCCCAGGCCAAACACTGAAGCTTTCTTT,CASRTPRPNTEAFF
-,-,TRBJ1-1,TRBV9,TGTGCCAGCAGCGTACCCGGGGGGGACACTGAAGCTTTCTTT,CASSVPGGDTEAFF
-,-,TRBJ2-1,TRBV28,TGTGCCAGCAGTCGGACTGTCGGGGTAGTGAGGGAGCAGTTCTTC,CASSRTVGVVREQFF
-,TRBD1,TRBJ2-3,TRBV20-1,TGCAGTGCTAGTCGACAGGGGGCGCATAATACGCAGTATTTT,CSASRQGAHNTQYF
few,-,TRBJ2-7,TRBV19,TGTGCCAGTTGGGCAGGCGGTACCTACGAGCAGTACTTC,CASWAGGTYEQYF
-,TRBD1,TRBJ1-4,TRBV11-2,TGTGCCAGCAGCTCGGGGACAGGGACCCAGCGTGAAAAACTGTTTTTT,CASSSGTGTQREKLFF
few,-,TRBJ2-7,TRBV18,TGTGCCAGCTCGGCCGGAGCTAACTACGAGCAGTACTTC,CASSAGANYEQYF
-,TRBD1,TRBJ1-2,TRBV7-2,TGTGCCAGCAGCACCGGGACAGGGGGCGGATTAAACTATGGCTACACCTTC,CASSTGTGGGLNYGYTF
-,-,TRBJ2-5,TRBV9,TGTGCCAGCAGCGTAGAACCGCGGAGCGGGACCCAGTACTTC,CASSVEPRSGTQYF
once,TRBD2,TRBJ2-1,TRBV4-1,TGCGCCAGCAGCCAACTCCTCAGCGGGAGAGGCAATGAGCAGTTCTTC,CASSQLLSGRGNEQFF
-,-,TRBJ1-5,TRBV29-1,TGCAGCGTCTCAACAGGACCCAATCAGCCCCAGCATTTT,CSVSTGPNQPQHF
-,-,TRBJ2-3,TRBV24-1,TGTGCCACCAGTGACAGATTAGATGATACGCAGTATTTT,CATSDRLDDTQYF
-,-,TRBJ2-7,TRBV21-1,TGTGCCAGCAGCAAGGGACTAGCGGACTACGAGCAGTACTTC,CASSKGLADYEQYF
-,-,TRBJ1-5,TRBV2,TGTGCCAGCAGGACCTTGTCCCAAAGGGGTCATCAGCCCCAGCATTTT,CASRTLSQRGHQPQHF
-,-,TRBJ2-2,TRBV5-4,TGTGCCAGCAGCTTAAATTTGGACACCGGGGAGCTGTTTTTT,CASSLNLDTGELFF
once,-,TRBJ1-2,TRBV18,TGTGCCAGCTCAGGGGGAGTTGACTATGGCTACACCTTC,CASSGGVDYGYTF
-,-,TRBJ2-3,TRBV5-1,TGCGCCAGCACGCAGGGCCATGCAGATACGCAGTATTTT,CASTQGHADTQYF
-,-,TRBJ1-5,TRBV6-6,TGTGCCAGCAGTTACGGGGGGCTTTGGGCGGATCAGCCCCAGCATTTT,CASSYGGLWADQPQHF
-,-,TRBJ2-7,TRBV3-1/TRBV3-2,TGTGCCAGCAGCCCCCTGTCCTCGCTGGAGCAGTACTTC,CASSPLSSLEQYF
-,TRBD1,TRBJ2-7,TRBV6-5,TGTGCCAGCAGTAGTCGGGACAGGGGGTACGAGCAGTACTTC,CASSSRDRGYEQYF
-,-,TRBJ1-5,TRBV24-1,TGTGCCACCAGTGATATGGATAGCAATCAGCCCCAGCATTTT,CATSDMDSNQPQHF
-,-,TRBJ2-1,TRBV30,TGTGCCTGGAGTGTATTGGAGTCTTTTGTTAATGAGCAGTTCTTC,CAWSVLESFVNEQFF
-,-,TRBJ1-1,TRBV15,TGTGCCACCAGCAGAGATGGGCGAGGCGTGACGCTACACACTGAAGCTTTCTTT,CATSRDGRGVTLHTEAFF
-,TRBD1,TRBJ1-6,TRBV7-9,TGTGCCAGCAGCTTCGGGACAGGGGACCTCCACTTT,CASSFGTGDLHF
-,-,TRBJ1-4,TRBV10-3,TGTGCCATCAGTGAGGACAGCTTTAATGAAAAACTGTTTTTT,CAISEDSFNEKLFF
once,-,TRBJ2-2,TRBV28,TGTGCCAGCAGTACCCTGTTTGGGGCTGGGGAGCTGTTTTTT,CASSTLFGAGELFF
-,-,TRBJ1-5,TRBV6-2/TRBV6-3,TGTGCCAGCAGTTCCCGCAGGGCCCCTAATCAGCCCCAGCATTTT,CASSSRRAPNQPQHF
-,TRBD1,TRBJ1-2,TRBV10-3,TGTGCCATCAGTACGGGACAGGGGACTAACTATGGCTACACCTTC,CAISTGQGTNYGYTF
-,TRBD1,TRBJ1-3,TRBV11-2,TGTGCCAGCAGCCGCACAGGGGCTTATGGAAACACCATATATTTT,CASSRTGAYGNTIYF
-,-,TRBJ1-5,TRBV4-1,TGCGCCAGCAGCCAAGTGTCCAGCAATCAGCCCCAGCATTTT,CASSQVSSNQPQHF
-,-,TRBJ2-1,TRBV7-3,TGTGCCAGCAGCTTAGCAGGGGAACACAATGAGCAGTTCTTC,CASSLAGEHNEQFF
-,TRBD1,TRBJ1-6,TRBV5-4,TGTGCCAGCAGCCCCAGGGGGCAGTCACCCCTCCACTTT,CASSPRGQSPLHF